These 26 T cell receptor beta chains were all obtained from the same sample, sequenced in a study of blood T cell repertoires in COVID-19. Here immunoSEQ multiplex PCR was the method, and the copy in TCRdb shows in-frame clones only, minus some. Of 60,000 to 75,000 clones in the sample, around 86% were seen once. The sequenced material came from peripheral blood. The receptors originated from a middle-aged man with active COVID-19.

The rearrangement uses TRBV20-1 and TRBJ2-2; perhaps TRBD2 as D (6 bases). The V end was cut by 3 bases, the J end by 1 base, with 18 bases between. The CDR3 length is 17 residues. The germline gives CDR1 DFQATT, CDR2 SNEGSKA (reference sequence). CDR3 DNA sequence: TGCAGTGCTAGTCCCCCGGGGCGAGCGGGGAACACCGGGGAGCTGTTTTTT. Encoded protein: CSASPPGRAGNTGELFF.

The DNA for the CDR3 is TGTGCCAATATGAGCGGGGGGATAGATACGCAGTATTTT. Encoded protein: CANMSGGIDTQYF. The gene calls are TRBV7-2 and TRBJ2-3; 9 bases fit TRBD2. V gave up 10 bases and J gave up 5 bases; unmatched junction bases: 7. The CDR3 has 13 amino acids. Germline V gene sequence: CDR1 SGHTA, CDR2 FQGNSA.

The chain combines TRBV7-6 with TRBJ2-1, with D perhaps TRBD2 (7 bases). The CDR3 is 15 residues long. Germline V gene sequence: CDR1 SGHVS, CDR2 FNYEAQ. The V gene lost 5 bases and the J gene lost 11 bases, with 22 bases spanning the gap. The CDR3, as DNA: TGTGCCAGCAGCCCTTCGGCGGGGGCCTCTCCACAGCAGTTCTTC. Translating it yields CASSPSAGASPQQFF.

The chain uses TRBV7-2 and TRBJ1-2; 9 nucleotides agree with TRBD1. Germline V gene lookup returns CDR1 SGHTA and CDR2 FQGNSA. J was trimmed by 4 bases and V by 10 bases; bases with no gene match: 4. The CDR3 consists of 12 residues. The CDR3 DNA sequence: TGTGCCATTATGGACAGGGGCTATGGCTACACCTTC. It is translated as CAIMDRGYGYTF.

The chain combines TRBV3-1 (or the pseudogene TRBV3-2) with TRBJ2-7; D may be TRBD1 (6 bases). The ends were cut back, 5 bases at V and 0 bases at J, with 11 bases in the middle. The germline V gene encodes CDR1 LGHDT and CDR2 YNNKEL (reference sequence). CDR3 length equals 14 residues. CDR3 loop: CASSLGQTSYEQYF. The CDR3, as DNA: TGTGCCAGCAGCTTAGGACAGACCTCCTACGAGCAGTACTTC.

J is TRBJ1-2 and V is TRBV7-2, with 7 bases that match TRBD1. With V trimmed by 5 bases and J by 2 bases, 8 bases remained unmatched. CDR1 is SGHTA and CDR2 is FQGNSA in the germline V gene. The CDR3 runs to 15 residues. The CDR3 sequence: CASSLGQAQNYGYTF. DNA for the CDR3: TGTGCCAGCAGCCTCGGACAGGCCCAGAACTATGGCTACACCTTC.

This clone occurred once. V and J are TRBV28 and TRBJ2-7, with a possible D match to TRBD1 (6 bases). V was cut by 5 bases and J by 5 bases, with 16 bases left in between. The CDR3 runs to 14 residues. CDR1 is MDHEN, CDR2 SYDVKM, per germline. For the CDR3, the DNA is TGTGCCAGCAGTAACACAGGGAGAAGCGACGAGCAGTACTTC. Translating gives CASSNTGRSDEQYF. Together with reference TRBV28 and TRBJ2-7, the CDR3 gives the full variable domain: DVKVTQSSRYLVKRTGEKVFLECVQDMDHENMFWYRQDPGLGLRLIYFSYDVKMKEKGDIPEGYSVSREKKERFSLILESASTNQTSMYLCASSNTGRSDEQYFGPGTRLTVT.

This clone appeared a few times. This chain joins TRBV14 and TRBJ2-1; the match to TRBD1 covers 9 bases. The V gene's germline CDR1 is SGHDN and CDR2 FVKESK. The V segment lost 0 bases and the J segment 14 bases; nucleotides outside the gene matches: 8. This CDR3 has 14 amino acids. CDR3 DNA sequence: TGTGCCAGCAGCCAAGAAAGTGGAGGGACAGGGAAGTTCTTC. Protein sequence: CASSQESGGTGKFF.

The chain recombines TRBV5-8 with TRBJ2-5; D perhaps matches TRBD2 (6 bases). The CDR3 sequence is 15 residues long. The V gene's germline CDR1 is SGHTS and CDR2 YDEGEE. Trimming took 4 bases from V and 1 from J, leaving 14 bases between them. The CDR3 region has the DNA TGTGCCAGCAGCCCGGGTGGAGGGGCCCAAGAGACCCAGTACTTC. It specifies CASSPGGGAQETQYF.

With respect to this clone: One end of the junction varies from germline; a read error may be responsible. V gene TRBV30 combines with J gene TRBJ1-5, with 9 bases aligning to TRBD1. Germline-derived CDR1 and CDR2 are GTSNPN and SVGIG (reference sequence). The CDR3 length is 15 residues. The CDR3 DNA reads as TGTGCCTGGAGTGTACTCGGGACAGGGAATCGGCCCCAGCATTTT. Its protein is CAWSVLGTGNRPQHF.

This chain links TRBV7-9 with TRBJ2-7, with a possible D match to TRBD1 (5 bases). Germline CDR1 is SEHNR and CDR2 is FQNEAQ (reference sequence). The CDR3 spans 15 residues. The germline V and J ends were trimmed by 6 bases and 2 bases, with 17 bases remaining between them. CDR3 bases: TGTGCCAGCAGATCCACAGGTGATGGACCCTACGAGCAGTACTTC. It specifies CASRSTGDGPYEQYF.

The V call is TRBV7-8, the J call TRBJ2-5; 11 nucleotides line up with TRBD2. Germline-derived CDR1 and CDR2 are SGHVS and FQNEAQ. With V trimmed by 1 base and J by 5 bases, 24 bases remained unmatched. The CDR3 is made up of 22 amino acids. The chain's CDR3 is CASSLEMVAETSGTMGRETQYF. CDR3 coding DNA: TGTGCCAGCAGCTTAGAGATGGTGGCAGAGACTAGCGGGACGATGGGTAGGGAGACCCAGTACTTC.

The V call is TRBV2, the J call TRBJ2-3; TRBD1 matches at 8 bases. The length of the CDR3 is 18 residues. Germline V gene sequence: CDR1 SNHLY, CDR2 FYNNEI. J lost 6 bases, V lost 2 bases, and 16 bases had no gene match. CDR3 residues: CASSERPTTTTGGDTQYF. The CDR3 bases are TGTGCCAGCAGTGAAAGACCCACAACAACTACAGGGGGTGATACGCAGTATTTT.

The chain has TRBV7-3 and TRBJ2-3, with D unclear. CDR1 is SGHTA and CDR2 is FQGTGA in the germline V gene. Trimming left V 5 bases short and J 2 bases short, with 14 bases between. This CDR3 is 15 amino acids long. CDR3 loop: CASSLFEVDTDTQYF. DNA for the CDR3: TGTGCCAGCAGCCTCTTCGAGGTGGACACAGATACGCAGTATTTT.

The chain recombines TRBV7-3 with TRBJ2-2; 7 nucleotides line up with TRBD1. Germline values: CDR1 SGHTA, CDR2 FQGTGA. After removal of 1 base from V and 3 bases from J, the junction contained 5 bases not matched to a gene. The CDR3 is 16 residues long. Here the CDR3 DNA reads TGTGCCAGCAGCTTAAGAGGGGGCTTTGACACCGGGGAGCTGTTTTTT. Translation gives CASSLRGGFDTGELFF.

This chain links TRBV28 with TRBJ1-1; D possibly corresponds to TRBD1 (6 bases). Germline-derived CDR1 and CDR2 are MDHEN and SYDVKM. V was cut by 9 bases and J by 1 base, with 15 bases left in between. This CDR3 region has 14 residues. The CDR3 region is CASLEATGNTEAFF. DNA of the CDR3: TGTGCCAGTTTGGAGGCGACAGGGAACACTGAAGCTTTCTTT.

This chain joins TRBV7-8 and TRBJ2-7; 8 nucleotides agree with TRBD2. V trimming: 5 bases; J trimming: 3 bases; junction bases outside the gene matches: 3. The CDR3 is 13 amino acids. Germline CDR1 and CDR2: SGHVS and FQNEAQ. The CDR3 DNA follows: TGTGCCAGCAGCCGGGGGGGTCGCTACGAGCAGTACTTC. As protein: CASSRGGRYEQYF.

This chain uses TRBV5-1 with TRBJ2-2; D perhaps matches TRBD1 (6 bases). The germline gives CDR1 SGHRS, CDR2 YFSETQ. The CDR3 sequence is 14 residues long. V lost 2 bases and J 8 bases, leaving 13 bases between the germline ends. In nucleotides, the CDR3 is TGCGCCAGCAGCTTATCAGGGGATGCAGGGGAGCTGTTTTTT. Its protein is CASSLSGDAGELFF.

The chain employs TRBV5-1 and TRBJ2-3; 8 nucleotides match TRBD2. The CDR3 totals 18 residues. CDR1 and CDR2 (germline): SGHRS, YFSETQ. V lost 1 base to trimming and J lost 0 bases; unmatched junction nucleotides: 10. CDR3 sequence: CASSLRPAGDLSTDTQYF. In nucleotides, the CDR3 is TGCGCCAGCAGCTTGCGGCCAGCGGGGGACCTAAGCACAGATACGCAGTATTTT.

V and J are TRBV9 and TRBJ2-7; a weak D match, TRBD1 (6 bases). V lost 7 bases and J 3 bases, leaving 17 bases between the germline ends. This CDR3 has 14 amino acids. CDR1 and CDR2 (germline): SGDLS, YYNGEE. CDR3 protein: CASPIAGESYEQYF. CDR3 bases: TGTGCCAGCCCAATTGCAGGGGAAAGCTACGAGCAGTACTTC.

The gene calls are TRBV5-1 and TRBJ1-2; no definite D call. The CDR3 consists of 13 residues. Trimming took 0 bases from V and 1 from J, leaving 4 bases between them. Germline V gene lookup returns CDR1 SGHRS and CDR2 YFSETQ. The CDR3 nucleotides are TGCGCCAGCAGCTTGGCCGTTAACTATGGCTACACCTTC. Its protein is CASSLAVNYGYTF.

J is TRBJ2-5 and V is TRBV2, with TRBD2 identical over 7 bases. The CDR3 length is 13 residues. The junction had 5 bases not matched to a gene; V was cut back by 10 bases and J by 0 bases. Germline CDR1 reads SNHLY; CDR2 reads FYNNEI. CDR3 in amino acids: CATAGEYQETQYF. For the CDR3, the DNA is TGTGCCACTGCGGGGGAGTACCAAGAGACCCAGTACTTC.

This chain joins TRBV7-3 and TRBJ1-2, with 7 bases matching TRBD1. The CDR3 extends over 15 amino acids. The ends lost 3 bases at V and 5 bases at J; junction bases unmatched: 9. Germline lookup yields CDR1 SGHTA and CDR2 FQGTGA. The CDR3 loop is CASSFGPDRKYGYTF. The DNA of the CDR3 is TGTGCCAGCAGCTTCGGCCCGGACAGGAAATATGGCTACACCTTC.

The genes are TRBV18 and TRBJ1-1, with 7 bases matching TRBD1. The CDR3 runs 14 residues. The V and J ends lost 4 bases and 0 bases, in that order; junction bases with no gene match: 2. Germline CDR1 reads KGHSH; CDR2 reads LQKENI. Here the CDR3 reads CASSQGTVNTEAFF. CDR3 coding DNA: TGTGCCAGCTCACAAGGGACAGTGAACACTGAAGCTTTCTTT. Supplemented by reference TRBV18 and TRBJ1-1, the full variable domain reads NAGVMQNPRHLVRRRGQEARLRCSPMKGHSHVYWYRQLPEEGLKFMVYLQKENIIDESGMPKERFSAEFPKEGPSILRIQQVVRGDSAAYFCASSQGTVNTEAFFGQGTRLTVV.

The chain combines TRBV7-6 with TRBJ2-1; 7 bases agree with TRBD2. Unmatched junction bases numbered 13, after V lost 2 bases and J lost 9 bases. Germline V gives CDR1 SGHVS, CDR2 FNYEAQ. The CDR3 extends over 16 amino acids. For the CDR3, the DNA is TGTGCCAGCAGCTTAAAACCTAGCACGGGAGGAAGTGAGCAGTTCTTC. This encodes CASSLKPSTGGSEQFF.

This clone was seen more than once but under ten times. The CDR3 DNA is TGTGCCAGTACCCCTCGGGACAGCAGTTCACCCCTCCACTTT. This gives the protein CASTPRDSSSPLHF. The rearrangement joins TRBV19 to TRBJ1-6; 7 bases fit TRBD1. CDR1 LNHDA and CDR2 SQIVND come from the germline V gene (reference sequence). Losses at the gene ends were 7 bases for V and 9 bases for J; bases not matched to a gene: 9. This CDR3 spans 14 amino acids. Variable domain in full (rest from reference TRBV19 and TRBJ1-6): DGGITQSPKYLFRKEGQNVTLSCEQNLNHDAMYWYRQDPGQGLRLIYYSQIVNDFQKGDIAEGYSVSREKKESFPLTVTSAQKNPTAFYLCASTPRDSSSPLHFGNGTRLTVT.